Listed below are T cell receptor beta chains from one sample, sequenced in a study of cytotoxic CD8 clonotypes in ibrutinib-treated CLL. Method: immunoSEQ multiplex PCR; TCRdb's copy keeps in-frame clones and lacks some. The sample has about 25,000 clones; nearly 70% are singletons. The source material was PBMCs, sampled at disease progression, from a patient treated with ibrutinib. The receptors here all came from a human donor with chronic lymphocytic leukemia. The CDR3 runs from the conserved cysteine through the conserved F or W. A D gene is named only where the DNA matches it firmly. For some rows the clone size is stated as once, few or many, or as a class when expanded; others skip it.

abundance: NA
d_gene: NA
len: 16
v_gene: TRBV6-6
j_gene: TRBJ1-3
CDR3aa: CASSYIASDSGNTIYF
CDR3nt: TGTGCCAGCAGTTATATTGCCTCCGACTCTGGAAACACCATATATTTT

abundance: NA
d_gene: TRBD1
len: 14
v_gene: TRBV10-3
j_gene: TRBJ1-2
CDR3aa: CASTQDRPGEGYTF
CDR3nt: TGTGCCAGCACCCAGGACAGGCCAGGGGAGGGCTACACCTTC

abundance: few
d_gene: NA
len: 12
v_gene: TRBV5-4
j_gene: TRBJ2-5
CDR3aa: CASRLQGETQYF
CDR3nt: TGTGCCAGCAGGTTACAAGGAGAGACCCAGTACTTC

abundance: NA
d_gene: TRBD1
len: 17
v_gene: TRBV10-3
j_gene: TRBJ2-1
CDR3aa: CAISESWGRGSNNEQFF
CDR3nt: TGTGCCATCAGTGAGTCGTGGGGCAGGGGGTCGAACAATGAGCAGTTCTTC

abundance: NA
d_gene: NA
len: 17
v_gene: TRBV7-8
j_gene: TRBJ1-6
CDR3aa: CASSLGAGSRYNSPLHF
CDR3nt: TGTGCCAGCAGCTTAGGGGCGGGGTCCCGCTATAATTCACCCCTCCACTTT

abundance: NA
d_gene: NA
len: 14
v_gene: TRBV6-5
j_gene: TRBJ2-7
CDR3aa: CASRQGLSSYEQYF
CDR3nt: TGTGCCAGCAGACAGGGCCTCAGCTCCTACGAGCAGTACTTC

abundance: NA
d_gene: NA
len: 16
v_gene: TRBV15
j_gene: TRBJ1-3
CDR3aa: CATSRDSPPAGNTIYF
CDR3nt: TGTGCCACCAGCAGAGATTCCCCCCCGGCTGGAAACACCATATATTTT

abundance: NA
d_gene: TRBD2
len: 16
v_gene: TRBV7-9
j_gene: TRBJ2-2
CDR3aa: CASSLDGGASTGELFF
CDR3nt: TGTGCCAGCAGCTTAGACGGGGGGGCCTCCACCGGGGAGCTGTTTTTT

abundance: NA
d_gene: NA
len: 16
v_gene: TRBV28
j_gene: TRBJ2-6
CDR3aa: CASSLFGGSGANVLTF
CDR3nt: TGTGCCAGCAGTTTATTCGGAGGATCTGGGGCCAACGTCCTGACTTTC

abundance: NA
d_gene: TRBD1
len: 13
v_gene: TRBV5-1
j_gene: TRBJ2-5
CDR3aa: CASSETGEETQYF
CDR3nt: TGCGCCAGCAGTGAGACAGGGGAAGAGACCCAGTACTTC

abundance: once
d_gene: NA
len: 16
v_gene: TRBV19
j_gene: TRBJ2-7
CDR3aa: CASSISGPGGSYEQYF
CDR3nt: TGTGCCAGTAGTATATCAGGGCCAGGGGGGTCCTACGAGCAGTACTTC

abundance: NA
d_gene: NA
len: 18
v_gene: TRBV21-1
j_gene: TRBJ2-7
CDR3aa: CASSKTSPHGGNTYEQYF
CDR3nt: TGTGCCAGCAGCAAAACCTCCCCTCACGGGGGGAATACCTACGAGCAGTACTTC

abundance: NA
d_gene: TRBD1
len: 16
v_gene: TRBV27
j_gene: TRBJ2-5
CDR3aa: CASSQLGQGARETQYF
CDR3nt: TGTGCCAGCAGTCAACTGGGACAGGGGGCTCGTGAGACCCAGTACTTC

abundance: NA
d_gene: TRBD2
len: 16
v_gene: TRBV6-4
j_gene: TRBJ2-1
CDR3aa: CASRAEAGGPYNEQFF
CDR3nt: TGTGCCAGCAGGGCCGAGGCGGGGGGGCCCTACAATGAGCAGTTCTTC

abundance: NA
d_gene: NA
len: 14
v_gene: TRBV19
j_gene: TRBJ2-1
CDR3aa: CASSTDREGNEQFF
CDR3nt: TGTGCCAGTAGTACAGACAGGGAGGGCAATGAGCAGTTCTTC

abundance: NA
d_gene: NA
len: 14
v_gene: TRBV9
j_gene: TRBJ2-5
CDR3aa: CASSVEGQKETQYF
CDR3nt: TGTGCCAGCAGCGTAGAGGGCCAGAAGGAGACCCAGTACTTC

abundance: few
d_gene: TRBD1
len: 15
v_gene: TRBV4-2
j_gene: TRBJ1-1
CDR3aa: CASSLPGQRITEAFF
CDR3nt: TGTGCCAGCAGCCTCCCGGGACAGCGAATCACTGAAGCTTTCTTT

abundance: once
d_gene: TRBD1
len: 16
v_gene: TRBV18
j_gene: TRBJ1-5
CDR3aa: CASSQGTGGSLQPQHF
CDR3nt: TGTGCCAGCTCGCAAGGGACAGGTGGTTCCCTCCAGCCCCAGCATTTT

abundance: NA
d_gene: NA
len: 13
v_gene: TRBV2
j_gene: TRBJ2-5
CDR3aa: CASGLGPQETQYF
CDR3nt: TGTGCCAGCGGGCTAGGGCCCCAGGAGACCCAGTACTTC

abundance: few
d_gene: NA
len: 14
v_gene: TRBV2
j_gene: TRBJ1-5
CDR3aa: CASSEAQDNQPQHF
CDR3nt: TGTGCCAGCAGTGAAGCCCAGGACAATCAGCCCCAGCATTTT

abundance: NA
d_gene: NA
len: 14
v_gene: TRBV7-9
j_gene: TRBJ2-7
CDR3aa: CASSLSNSPYEQYF
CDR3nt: TGTGCCAGCAGCTTAAGTAACAGCCCCTACGAGCAGTACTTC

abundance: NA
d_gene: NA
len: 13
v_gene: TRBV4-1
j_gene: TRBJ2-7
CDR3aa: CASSQDGQYEQYF
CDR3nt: TGCGCCAGCAGCCAAGACGGGCAATACGAGCAGTACTTC

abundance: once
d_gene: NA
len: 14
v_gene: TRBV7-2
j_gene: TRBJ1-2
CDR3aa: CASSLQRGSDGYTF
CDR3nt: TGTGCCAGCAGCCTACAGAGGGGGTCCGATGGCTACACCTTC

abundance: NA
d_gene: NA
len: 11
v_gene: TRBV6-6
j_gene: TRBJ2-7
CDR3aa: CASSPTHEQYF
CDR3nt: TGTGCCAGCAGTCCGACTCACGAGCAGTACTTC

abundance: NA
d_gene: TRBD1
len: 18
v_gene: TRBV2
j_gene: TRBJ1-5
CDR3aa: CASSDLGRGMYGNQPQHF
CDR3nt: TGTGCCAGCAGTGACCTGGGCAGGGGGATGTATGGCAATCAGCCCCAGCATTTT

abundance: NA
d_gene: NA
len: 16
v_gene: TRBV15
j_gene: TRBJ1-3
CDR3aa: CATSREGVRSGNTIYF
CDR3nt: TGTGCCACCAGCAGAGAGGGGGTCCGCTCTGGAAACACCATATATTTT

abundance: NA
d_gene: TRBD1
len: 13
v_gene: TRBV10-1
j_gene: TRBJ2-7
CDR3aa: CASNRGCSYEQYF
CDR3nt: TGCGCCAGCAACAGGGGTTGCTCCTACGAGCAGTACTTC

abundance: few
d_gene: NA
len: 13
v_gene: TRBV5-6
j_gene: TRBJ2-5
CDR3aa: CASSLTLEETQYF
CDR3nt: TGTGCCAGCAGCTTGACCCTAGAAGAGACCCAGTACTTC

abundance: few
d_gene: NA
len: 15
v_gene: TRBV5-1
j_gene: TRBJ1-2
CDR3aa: CASSLVPGGDYGYTF
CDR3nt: TGCGCCAGCAGCTTGGTCCCCGGGGGGGACTATGGCTACACCTTC

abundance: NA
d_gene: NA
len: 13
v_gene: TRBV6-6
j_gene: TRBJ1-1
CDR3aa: CASSGEGPKAAFF
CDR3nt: TGTGCCAGCAGTGGGGAGGGACCCAAGGCGGCTTTCTTT

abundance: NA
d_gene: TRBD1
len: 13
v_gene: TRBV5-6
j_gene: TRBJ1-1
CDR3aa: CASSLPGTGEAFF
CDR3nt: TGTGCCAGCAGCTTGCCCGGGACAGGTGAAGCTTTCTTT

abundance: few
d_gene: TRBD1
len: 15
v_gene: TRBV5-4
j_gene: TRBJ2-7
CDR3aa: CASSLSQGALYEQYF
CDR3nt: TGTGCCAGCAGCTTGTCCCAGGGGGCCCTCTACGAGCAGTACTTC

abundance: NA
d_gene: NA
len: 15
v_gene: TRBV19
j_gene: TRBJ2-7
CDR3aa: CASSIDPGGMGEQYF
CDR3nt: TGTGCCAGTAGTATAGATCCCGGGGGCATGGGCGAGCAGTACTTC

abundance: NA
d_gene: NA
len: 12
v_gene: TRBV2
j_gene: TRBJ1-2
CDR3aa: CASSEWGNVYTF
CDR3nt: TGTGCCAGCAGTGAATGGGGGAACGTTTACACCTTC

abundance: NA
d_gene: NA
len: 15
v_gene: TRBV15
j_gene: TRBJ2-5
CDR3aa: CATSRGGGGGETQYF
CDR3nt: TGTGCCACCAGCAGAGGGGGGGGCGGAGGGGAGACCCAGTACTTC

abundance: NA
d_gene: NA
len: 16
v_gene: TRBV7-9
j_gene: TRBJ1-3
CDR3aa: CASSPRKPSSGNTIYF
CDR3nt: TGTGCCAGCAGCCCGAGGAAGCCTAGCTCTGGAAACACCATATATTTT

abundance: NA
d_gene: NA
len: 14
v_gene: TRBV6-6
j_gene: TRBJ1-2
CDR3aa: CASSFGRSYYGYTF
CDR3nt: TGTGCCAGCAGTTTTGGCAGGTCGTACTATGGCTACACCTTC

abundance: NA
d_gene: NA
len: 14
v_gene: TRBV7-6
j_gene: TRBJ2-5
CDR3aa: CASSSGLLGETQYF
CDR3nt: TGTGCCAGCAGCTCGGGACTCCTTGGAGAGACCCAGTACTTC

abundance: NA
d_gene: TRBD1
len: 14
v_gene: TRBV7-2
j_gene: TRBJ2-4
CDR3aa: CASSSSTGRNIQYF
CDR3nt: TGTGCCAGCAGCTCCTCGACAGGGCGAAACATTCAGTACTTC

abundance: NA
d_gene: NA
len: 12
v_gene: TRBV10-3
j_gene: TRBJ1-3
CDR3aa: CAISEGGRGIYF
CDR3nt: TGTGCCATCAGTGAAGGGGGAAGGGGAATATATTTT

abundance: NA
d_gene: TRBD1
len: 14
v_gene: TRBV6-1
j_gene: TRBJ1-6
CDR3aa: CASSPTGGNSPLHF
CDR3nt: TGTGCCAGCAGCCCTACAGGGGGGAATTCACCCCTCCACTTT

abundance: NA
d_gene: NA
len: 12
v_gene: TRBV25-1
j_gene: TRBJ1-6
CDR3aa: CASGQGNSPLHF
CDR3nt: TGTGCCAGCGGGCAGGGGAATTCACCCCTCCACTTT

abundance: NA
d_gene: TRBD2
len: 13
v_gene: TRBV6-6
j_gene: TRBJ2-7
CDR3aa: CASGLAEAYEQYF
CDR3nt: TGTGCCAGCGGACTAGCGGAGGCCTACGAGCAGTACTTC

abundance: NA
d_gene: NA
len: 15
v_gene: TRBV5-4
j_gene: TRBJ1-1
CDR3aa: CASSREGQKGSEAFF
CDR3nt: TGTGCCAGCAGCCGAGAAGGACAGAAAGGTTCTGAAGCTTTCTTT

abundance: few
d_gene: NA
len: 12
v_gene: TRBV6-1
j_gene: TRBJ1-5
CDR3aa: CASSELDIPQHF
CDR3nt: TGTGCCAGCAGTGAACTGGATATCCCCCAGCATTTT

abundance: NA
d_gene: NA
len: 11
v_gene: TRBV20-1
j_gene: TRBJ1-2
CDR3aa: CSVQHNYGYTF
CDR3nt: TGCAGTGTACAGCATAACTATGGCTACACCTTC

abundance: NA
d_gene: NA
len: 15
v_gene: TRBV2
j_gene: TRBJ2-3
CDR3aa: CASSEVAAYTDTQYF
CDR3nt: TGTGCCAGCAGTGAGGTAGCGGCCTACACAGATACGCAGTATTTT

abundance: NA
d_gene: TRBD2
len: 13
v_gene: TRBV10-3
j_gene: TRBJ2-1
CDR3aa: CAITGTTYNEQFF
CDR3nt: TGTGCCATCACCGGGACTACCTACAATGAGCAGTTCTTC

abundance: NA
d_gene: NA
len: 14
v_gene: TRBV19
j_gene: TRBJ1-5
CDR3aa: CASNEDGSNQPQHF
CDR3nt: TGTGCCAGTAACGAGGACGGTAGCAATCAGCCCCAGCATTTT

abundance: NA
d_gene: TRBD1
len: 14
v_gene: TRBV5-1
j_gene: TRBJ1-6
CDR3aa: CASSLGQGGSPLHF
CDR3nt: TGCGCCAGCAGCTTGGGACAGGGGGGTTCACCCCTCCACTTT

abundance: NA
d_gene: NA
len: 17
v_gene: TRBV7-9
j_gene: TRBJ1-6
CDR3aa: CASSLVYGRSYNSPLHF
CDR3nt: TGTGCCAGCAGCTTAGTATATGGCCGCTCCTATAATTCACCCCTCCACTTT

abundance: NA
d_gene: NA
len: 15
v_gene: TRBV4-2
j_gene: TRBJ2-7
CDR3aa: CASSLPGAAIYEQYF
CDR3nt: TGTGCCAGCAGCCTTCCAGGGGCAGCGATCTACGAGCAGTACTTC

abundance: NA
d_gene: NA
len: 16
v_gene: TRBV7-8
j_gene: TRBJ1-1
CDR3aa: CASSLAPGRRDTEAFF
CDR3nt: TGTGCCAGCAGCTTAGCGCCCGGGCGTCGGGACACTGAAGCTTTCTTT

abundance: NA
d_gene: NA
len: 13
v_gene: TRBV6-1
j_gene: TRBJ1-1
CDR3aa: CASSERGATEAFF
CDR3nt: TGTGCCAGCAGTGAAAGGGGGGCCACTGAAGCTTTCTTT

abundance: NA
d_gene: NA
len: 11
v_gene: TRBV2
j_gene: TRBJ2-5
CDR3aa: CASSAQETQYF
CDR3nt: TGTGCCAGCAGTGCCCAAGAGACCCAGTACTTC